This TCR beta chain was found in a study of blood T cell repertoires in COVID-19. On the study more broadly: Samples of COVID-19 (acute and convalescent) were obtained from the United States, Italy and Spain. The cDNA or gDNA used as material had been derived from T cells, B-cell-depleted T cells, or PBMCs.

The CDR3 totals 17 residues. In germline, CDR1 is MNHEY, CDR2 SVGEGT. Trimming removed 2 bases at V and 0 bases at J, with 14 bases between. Sequencing was performed with immunoSEQ multiplex PCR; in TCRdb, only in-frame clones are kept and a portion is missing. The table includes around 100,000 clones, 90% detected once. The clonotype originates from a man aged 50 to 60 with acute or convalescent COVID-19. The chain links TRBV6-2 or TRBV6-3 to TRBJ1-3, with D unclear. The material sequenced was peripheral blood. For the CDR3, the DNA is TGTGCCAGCAGTTACACCAGCCGGGAAAACTCTGGAAACACCATATATTTT. It is translated as CASSYTSRENSGNTIYF.